This section outlines one TCR beta chain sequence together with its context. The antigen remains unidentified. The data belong to a study of T-cell memory formation after mild COVID-19. General observations from the study: Chiefly within CM and EM were the contracting CD4+ clones; CD8+ ones were within EMRA. Later expanders leaned toward CD4+, whereas clones contracting from day 15 to 85 were balanced CD4/CD8. The finding that pre-infection memory included some responding clones suggested that cross-reactive memory joined.

TCR alpha and TCR beta cDNA libraries carrying sample barcodes and UMIs came from 5'RACE with constant-segment primers. Using its own MiXCR run on the 5' RACE reads, TCRdb lists one record per CDR3 protein. The sample carries 540,000 or so distinct CDR3 sequences, roughly 22% recorded once. The sequence was collected from an adult woman who had mild COVID-19 (a few samples of this study predate the infection). Cell type and time point are not known. Input material: PBMCs or a T cell subset sorted from them (not recorded which).

The CDR3 coding sequence is TGTGCCAGCAGCCCGCGTCGGTCAGGGTCGGGACAGCCCCAGCATTTT. It is translated as CASSPRRSGSGQPQHF. V is TRBV7-8 and J is TRBJ1-5, with a tentative D call TRBD1 (5 bases). This CDR3 region has 16 residues. Trimming removed 5 bases at V and 7 bases at J, with 21 bases between. Germline lookup yields CDR1 SGHVS and CDR2 FQNEAQ.